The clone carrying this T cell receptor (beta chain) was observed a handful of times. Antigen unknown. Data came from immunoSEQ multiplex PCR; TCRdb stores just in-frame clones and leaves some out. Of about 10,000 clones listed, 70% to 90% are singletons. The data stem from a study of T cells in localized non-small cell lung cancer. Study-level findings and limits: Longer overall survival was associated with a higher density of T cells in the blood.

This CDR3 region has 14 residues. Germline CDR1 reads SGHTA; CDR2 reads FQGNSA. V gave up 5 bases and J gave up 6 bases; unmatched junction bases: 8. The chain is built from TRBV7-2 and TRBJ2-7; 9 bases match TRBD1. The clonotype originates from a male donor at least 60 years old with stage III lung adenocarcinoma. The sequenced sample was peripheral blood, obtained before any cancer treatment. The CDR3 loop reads CASSAGTGLGEQYF. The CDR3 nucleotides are TGTGCCAGCAGCGCAGGGACAGGGTTAGGCGAGCAGTACTTC.